The TCR beta chain under discussion was sequenced for a study of blood T cell repertoires in COVID-19. Study overall: PBMCs, B-cell-depleted T cells, or T cells provided the cDNA or gDNA that made up the material.

Original data processing: Amplifying reference gene primers gave estimates of nucleated cell counts. Only in-frame clones appear in the TCRdb table, and some are missing; sequencing was by immunoSEQ multiplex PCR. D and trimming come from the DNA, and the V and J calls and clone size come from that table. The table lists a few hundred thousand clones, about 91% of them singletons, with 9.5% in the top ten. The CDR3 is 14 residues long. The germline gives CDR1 LGHNA, CDR2 YSLEER. With 4 bases removed from V and 6 bases from J, the gap between germline ends came to 16 bases. This TCR was recovered from a woman aged 40 to 50 who had recovered from COVID-19. This sequence joins TRBV4-3 and TRBJ2-7, with D possibly being TRBD1 (5 bases). Material: PBMCs or T cells enriched from blood (not recorded which). The CDR3 loop reads CASSLVRGLGEQYF. In DNA form, the CDR3 reads TGCGCCAGCAGCCTCGTAAGGGGTCTGGGCGAGCAGTACTTC.